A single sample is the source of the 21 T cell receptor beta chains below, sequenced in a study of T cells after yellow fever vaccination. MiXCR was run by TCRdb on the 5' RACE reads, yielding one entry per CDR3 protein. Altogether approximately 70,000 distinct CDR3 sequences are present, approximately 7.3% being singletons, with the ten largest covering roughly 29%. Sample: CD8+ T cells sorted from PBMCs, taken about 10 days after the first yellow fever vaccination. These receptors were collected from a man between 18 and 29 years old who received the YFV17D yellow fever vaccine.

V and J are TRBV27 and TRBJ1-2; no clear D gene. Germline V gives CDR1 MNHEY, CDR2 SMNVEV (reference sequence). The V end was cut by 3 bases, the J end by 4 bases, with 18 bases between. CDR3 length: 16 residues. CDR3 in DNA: TGTGCCAGCAGTTTCCTTCTCGGGGATTTTCCCTATGGCTACACCTTC. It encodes CASSFLLGDFPYGYTF.

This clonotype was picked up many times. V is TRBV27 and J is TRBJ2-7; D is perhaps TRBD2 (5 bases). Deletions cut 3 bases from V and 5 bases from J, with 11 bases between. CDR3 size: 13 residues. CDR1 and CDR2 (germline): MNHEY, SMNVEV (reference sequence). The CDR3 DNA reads TGTGCCAGCAGTTTTTCGGGGTTTCACGAGCAGTACGTC. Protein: CASSFSGFHEQYV.

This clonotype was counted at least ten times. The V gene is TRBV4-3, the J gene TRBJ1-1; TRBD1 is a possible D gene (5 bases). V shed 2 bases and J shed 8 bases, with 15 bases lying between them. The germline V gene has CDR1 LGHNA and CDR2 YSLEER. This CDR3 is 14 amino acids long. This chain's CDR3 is CASSQSPTAGEAFF. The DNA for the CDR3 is TGCGCCAGCAGCCAATCCCCGACAGCCGGGGAAGCTTTCTTT.

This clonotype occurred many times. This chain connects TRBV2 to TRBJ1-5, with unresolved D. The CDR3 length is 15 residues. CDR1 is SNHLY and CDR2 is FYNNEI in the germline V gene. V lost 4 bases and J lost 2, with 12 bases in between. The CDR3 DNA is TGTGCCAGCAGTGTTTACGGGGTTGGCAATCAGCCCCAGCATTTT. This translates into CASSVYGVGNQPQHF.

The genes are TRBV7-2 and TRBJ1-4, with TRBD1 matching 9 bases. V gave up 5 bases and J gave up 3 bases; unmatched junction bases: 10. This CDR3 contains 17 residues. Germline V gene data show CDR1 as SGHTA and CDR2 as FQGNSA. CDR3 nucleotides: TGTGCCAGCAGCACCGAGGGACAGGGCTTTTCTAATGAAAAACTGTTTTTT. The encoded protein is CASSTEGQGFSNEKLFF.

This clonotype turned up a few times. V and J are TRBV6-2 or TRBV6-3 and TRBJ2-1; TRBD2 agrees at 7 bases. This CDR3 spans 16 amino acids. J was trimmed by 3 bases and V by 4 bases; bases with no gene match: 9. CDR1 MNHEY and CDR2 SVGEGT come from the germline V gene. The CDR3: CASSWEGQVSYNEQFF. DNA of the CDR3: TGTGCCAGCAGTTGGGAGGGGCAGGTGAGCTACAATGAGCAGTTCTTC.

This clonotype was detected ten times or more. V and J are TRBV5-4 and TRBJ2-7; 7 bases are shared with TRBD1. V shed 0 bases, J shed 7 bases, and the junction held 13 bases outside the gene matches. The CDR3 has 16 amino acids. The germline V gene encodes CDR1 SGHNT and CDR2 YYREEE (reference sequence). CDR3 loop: CASSLAGTVLNVEQYF. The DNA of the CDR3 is TGTGCCAGCAGCTTGGCGGGGACAGTGCTGAATGTGGAGCAGTACTTC.

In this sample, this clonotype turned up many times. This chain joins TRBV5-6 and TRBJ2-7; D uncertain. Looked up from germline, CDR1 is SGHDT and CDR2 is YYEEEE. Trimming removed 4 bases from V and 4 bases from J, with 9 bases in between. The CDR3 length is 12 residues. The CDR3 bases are TGTGCCAGCAGCCGGGTACAGTACGAGCAGTACGTC. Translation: CASSRVQYEQYV.

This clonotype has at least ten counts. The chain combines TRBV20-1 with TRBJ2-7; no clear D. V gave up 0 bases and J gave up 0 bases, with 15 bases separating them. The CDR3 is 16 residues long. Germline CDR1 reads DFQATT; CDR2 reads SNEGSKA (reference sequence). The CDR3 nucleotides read TGCAGTGCTAGAGATGGCCTGGGTGTCCACTCCTACGAGCAGTACTTC. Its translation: CSARDGLGVHSYEQYF.

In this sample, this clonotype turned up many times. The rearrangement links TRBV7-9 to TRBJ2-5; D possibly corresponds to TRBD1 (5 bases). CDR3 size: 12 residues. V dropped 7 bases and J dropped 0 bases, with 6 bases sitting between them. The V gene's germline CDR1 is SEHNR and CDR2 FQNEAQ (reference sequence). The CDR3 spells CASTTDQETQYF. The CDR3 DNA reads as TGTGCCAGCACGACAGACCAAGAGACCCAGTACTTC.

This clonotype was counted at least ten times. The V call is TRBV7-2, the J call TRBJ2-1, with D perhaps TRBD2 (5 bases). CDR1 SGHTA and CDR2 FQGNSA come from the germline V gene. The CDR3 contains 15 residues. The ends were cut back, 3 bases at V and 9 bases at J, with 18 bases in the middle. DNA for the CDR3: TGTGCCAGCAGCTTGGAGGTATTCGGGTACGGTGAGCAGTTCTTC. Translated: CASSLEVFGYGEQFF.

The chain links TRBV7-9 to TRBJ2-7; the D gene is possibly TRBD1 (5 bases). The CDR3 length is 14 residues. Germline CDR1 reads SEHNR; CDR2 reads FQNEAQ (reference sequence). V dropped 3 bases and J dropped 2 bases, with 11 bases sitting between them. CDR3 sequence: CASSFGRAPYEQYF. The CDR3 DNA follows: TGTGCCAGCAGCTTTGGCAGGGCCCCCTACGAGCAGTACTTC.

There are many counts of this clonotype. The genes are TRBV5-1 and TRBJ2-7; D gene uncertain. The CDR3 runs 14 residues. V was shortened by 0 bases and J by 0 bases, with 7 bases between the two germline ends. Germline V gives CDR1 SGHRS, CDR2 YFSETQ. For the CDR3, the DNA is TGCGCCAGCAGCTTGGGACATAGCTCCTACGAGCAGTACGTC. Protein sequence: CASSLGHSSYEQYV.

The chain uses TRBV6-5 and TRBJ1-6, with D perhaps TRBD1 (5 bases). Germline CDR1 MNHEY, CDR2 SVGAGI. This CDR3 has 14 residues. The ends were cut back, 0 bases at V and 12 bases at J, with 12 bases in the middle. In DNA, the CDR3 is TGTGCCAGCAGTTACTCTGGGGCGGGGGGACCCCTCCACTTT. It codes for CASSYSGAGGPLHF.

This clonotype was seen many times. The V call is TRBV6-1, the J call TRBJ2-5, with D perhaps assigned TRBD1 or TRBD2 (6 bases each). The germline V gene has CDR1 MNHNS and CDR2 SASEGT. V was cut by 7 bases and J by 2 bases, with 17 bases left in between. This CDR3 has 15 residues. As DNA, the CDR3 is TGTGCCAGCACCCGTTCGGGGGCCCTACAAGAGACCCAGTACTTC. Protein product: CASTRSGALQETQYF.

Here the CDR3 reads CSVGTGDSPLHF. CDR3 nucleotide sequence: TGCAGCGTTGGAACAGGGGATTCACCCCTCCACTTT. V gene TRBV29-1 combines with J gene TRBJ1-6, with TRBD1 identical over 7 bases. CDR1 and CDR2 from the germline V gene are SQVTM and ANQGSEA. The CDR3 is made up of 12 amino acids. V shed 4 bases, J shed 8 bases, and the junction held 2 bases outside the gene matches.

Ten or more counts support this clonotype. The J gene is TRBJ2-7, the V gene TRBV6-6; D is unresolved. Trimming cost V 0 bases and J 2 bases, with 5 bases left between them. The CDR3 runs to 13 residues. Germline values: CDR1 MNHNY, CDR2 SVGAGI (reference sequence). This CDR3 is CASSYSNPYEQYF. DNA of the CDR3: TGTGCCAGCAGTTACTCGAATCCCTACGAGCAGTACTTC.

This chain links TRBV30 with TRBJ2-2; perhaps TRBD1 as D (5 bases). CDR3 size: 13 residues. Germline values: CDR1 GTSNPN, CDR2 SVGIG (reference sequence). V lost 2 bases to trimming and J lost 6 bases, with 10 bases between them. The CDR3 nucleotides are TGTGCCTGGAGTTCCAGGGCGGCCGGGGAGCTGTTTTTT. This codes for CAWSSRAAGELFF.

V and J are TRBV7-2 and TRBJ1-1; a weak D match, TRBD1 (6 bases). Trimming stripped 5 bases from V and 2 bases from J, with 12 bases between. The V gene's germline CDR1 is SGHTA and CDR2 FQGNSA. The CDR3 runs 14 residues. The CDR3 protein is CASSPTDSNTEAFF. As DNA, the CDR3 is TGTGCCAGCAGCCCCACGGACAGTAACACTGAAGCTTTCTTT.

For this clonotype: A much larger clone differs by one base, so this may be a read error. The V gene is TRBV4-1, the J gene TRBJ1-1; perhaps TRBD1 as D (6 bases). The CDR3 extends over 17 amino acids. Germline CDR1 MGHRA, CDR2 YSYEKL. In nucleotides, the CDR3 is TGCGCCAGCAGCCACCGACAGGCGCCGTTCATGAAAACTGAAGCTTTCTTT. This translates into CASSHRQAPFMKTEAFF.

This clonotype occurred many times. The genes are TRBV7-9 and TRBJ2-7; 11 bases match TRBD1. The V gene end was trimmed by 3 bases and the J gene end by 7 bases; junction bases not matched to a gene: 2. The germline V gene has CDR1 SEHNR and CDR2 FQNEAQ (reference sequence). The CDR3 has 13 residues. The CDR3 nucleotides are TGTGCCAGCAGCTTGGGACAGGGGGTGGAGCAGTACGTC. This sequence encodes CASSLGQGVEQYV.